The rows below give T cell receptor beta chains drawn from one sample of a study of blood T cell repertoires in COVID-19. Only in-frame clones appear in the TCRdb table, and some are missing; sequencing was by immunoSEQ multiplex PCR. The repertoire has under 55,000 clones, approximately 86% of them found once; the top ten carry about 9.2%. The source material was peripheral blood. Receptors originate from a woman aged 80 or over with active COVID-19. The CDR3 runs from the conserved cysteine through the conserved F or W. A D gene is named only where the DNA matches it firmly. Size values are once, few and many counts, or a class for expanded clones, and some rows have none.

v_gene,abundance,j_gene,d_gene,CDR3nt,CDR3aa
TRBV4-3,NA,TRBJ1-6,NA,TGCGCCAGCAGCCAAGATAGGGGGTCCCTTAATTCACCCCTCCACTTT,CASSQDRGSLNSPLHF
TRBV7-2,NA,TRBJ2-3,TRBD2,TGTGCCAGCAGCTTAGGACTAGCGGGACCGCAGGATACGCAGTATTTT,CASSLGLAGPQDTQYF
TRBV2,NA,TRBJ2-1,TRBD1,TGTGCCAGCAGTACGGACAGGGACAATGAGCAGTTCTTC,CASSTDRDNEQFF
TRBV28,NA,TRBJ2-6,NA,TGTGCCAGCAGTCCCCACCAGGGCTCTACTGGGGCCAACGTCCTGACTTTC,CASSPHQGSTGANVLTF
TRBV19,NA,TRBJ1-2,NA,TGTGCCAGTGACCCAACAGGTTATCATGGCTACACCTTC,CASDPTGYHGYTF
TRBV3-1/TRBV3-2,NA,TRBJ2-5,TRBD2,TGTGCCAGCAGCCAAGATTGGAGACTAGCGGGGACGTACCAAGAGACCCAGTACTTC,CASSQDWRLAGTYQETQYF
TRBV5-4,NA,TRBJ1-6,TRBD1,TGTGCCAGCTCTGACAGGGGGGATTCACCCCTCCACTTT,CASSDRGDSPLHF
TRBV7-6,NA,TRBJ1-6,TRBD1,TGTGCCAGCAGCTTATCCGGACAGGGCCGGAATAATTCACCCCTCCACTTT,CASSLSGQGRNNSPLHF
TRBV28,NA,TRBJ1-2,TRBD1,TGTGCCAGCAGTTCATCCGGGACAGGGGGAGTTTATGGCTACACCTTC,CASSSSGTGGVYGYTF
TRBV11-2,NA,TRBJ2-5,NA,TGTGCCAGCAGCTCGGGTGTGAACCAAGAGACCCAGTACTTC,CASSSGVNQETQYF
TRBV18,NA,TRBJ1-1,NA,TGTGCCAGCTCACCAGGCAGGGGCACTGAAGCTTTCTTT,CASSPGRGTEAFF
TRBV6-1,NA,TRBJ2-7,NA,TGTGCCAGCAGTGAACCAGGTACCTCCTACGAGCAGTACTTC,CASSEPGTSYEQYF
TRBV7-2,NA,TRBJ1-5,NA,TGTGCCAGCAGCTTACTACTAAATCAGCCCCAGCATTTT,CASSLLLNQPQHF
TRBV30,few,TRBJ2-7,NA,TGTGCCTGGAGTGTATCGAGCTACGAGCAGTACTTC,CAWSVSSYEQYF
TRBV18,NA,TRBJ1-6,NA,TGTGCCAGCTCACGAGAGATTGGCTCCTATAATTCACCCCTCCACTTT,CASSREIGSYNSPLHF
TRBV5-1,NA,TRBJ1-6,TRBD1,TGCGCCAGCAGCTTAGGACAGGGAAATTCACCCCTCCACTTT,CASSLGQGNSPLHF
TRBV4-1,NA,TRBJ2-3,TRBD2,TGCGCCAGCAGCCAAGTTGCGGGGGGGCCGGGTACGCAGTATTTT,CASSQVAGGPGTQYF
TRBV19,few,TRBJ1-6,TRBD1,TGTGCCAGTAGTGCGGACAGGGGGAATTCACCCCTCCACTTT,CASSADRGNSPLHF
TRBV6-4,once,TRBJ2-5,TRBD2,TGTGCCAGCAGTCCGACTAGCGGGGCTGGGGAGACCCAGTACTTC,CASSPTSGAGETQYF
TRBV5-5,NA,TRBJ2-1,NA,TGTGCCAGCAGCTTGTGGAGAAGCTCCTACAATGAGCAGTTCTTC,CASSLWRSSYNEQFF
TRBV6-5,NA,TRBJ1-1,TRBD1,TGTGCCAGCAGTTTGGGACAGGGAAGAACTGAAGCTTTCTTT,CASSLGQGRTEAFF
TRBV6-5,NA,TRBJ2-4,TRBD2,TGTGCCAGCAGCAGGACTAGCGGTCCCCAGGACATTCAGTACTTC,CASSRTSGPQDIQYF
TRBV12-3/TRBV12-4,NA,TRBJ1-1,NA,TGTGCCAGCAGTATGGGCATGGGCACTGAAGCTTTCTTT,CASSMGMGTEAFF
TRBV5-6,once,TRBJ2-2,NA,TGTGCCAGCAGCTTGGGGCCGTCCGCCAACACCGGGGAGCTGTTTTTT,CASSLGPSANTGELFF
TRBV5-1,NA,TRBJ1-5,TRBD1,TGCGCCAGCAGTCCCGGGACAGGGGCCGGTCAGCCCCAGCATTTT,CASSPGTGAGQPQHF
TRBV18,NA,TRBJ1-2,TRBD1,TGTGCCAGCTCACCTACAGGGGGAGACCCTCCCGGCTACACCTTC,CASSPTGGDPPGYTF
TRBV6-2/TRBV6-3,NA,TRBJ2-2,NA,TGTGCCAGCAGTTACTTTCAGGGAATAGTCAAGACCGGGGAGCTGTTTTTT,CASSYFQGIVKTGELFF
TRBV11-3,NA,TRBJ2-1,TRBD2,TGTGCCAGCAGCTTAGGCCCCCCTAGCGGGGGGGCCGAGCAGTTCTTC,CASSLGPPSGGAEQFF
TRBV5-6,NA,TRBJ1-3,NA,TGTGCCAGCAGCTACACAGGGAGCAGAAACACCATATATTTT,CASSYTGSRNTIYF
TRBV19,NA,TRBJ2-7,TRBD1,TGTGCCAGTAGTATTGGTGTACAGGGGGCTCCTAACGAGCAGTACTTC,CASSIGVQGAPNEQYF
TRBV19,few,TRBJ2-7,NA,TGTGCCAGTAGTTACCCCAGCTCCTACGAGCAGTACTTC,CASSYPSSYEQYF
TRBV5-5,once,TRBJ2-7,TRBD1,TGTGCCAGCAGTGGGACAGGTCTCTCCTACGAGCAGTACTTC,CASSGTGLSYEQYF
TRBV5-1,NA,TRBJ1-2,NA,TGCGCCAGCAGCCCTAACACGGGAAACTATGGCTACACCTTC,CASSPNTGNYGYTF
TRBV6-1,NA,TRBJ2-7,NA,TGTGCCAGCAGTGAAGTAGCGAGATCCTACGAGCAGTACTTC,CASSEVARSYEQYF
TRBV19,NA,TRBJ2-1,NA,TGTGCCAGTAAGAAGCTTTCCTCCTACAATGAGCAGTTCTTC,CASKKLSSYNEQFF
TRBV6-5,NA,TRBJ1-1,TRBD1,TGTGCCAGCAGCTCGACAGGGCAGAACACTGAAGCTTTCTTT,CASSSTGQNTEAFF
TRBV11-2,once,TRBJ1-1,NA,TGTGCCAGCAGCTTAGATCAGACTGAAGCTTTCTTT,CASSLDQTEAFF
TRBV9,NA,TRBJ2-7,TRBD2,TGTGCCAGCAGCGGGGGACTAGCGGCGAGCTCCTACGAGCAGTACTTC,CASSGGLAASSYEQYF
TRBV7-2,NA,TRBJ1-2,NA,TGTGCCAGCAGCTTACCTTTCCTAGACCTCTATGGCTACACCTTC,CASSLPFLDLYGYTF
TRBV15,once,TRBJ2-3,TRBD1,TGTGCCACCAGCAGAGGCGGGACAGGGGGTTATTTGACAGATACGCAGTATTTT,CATSRGGTGGYLTDTQYF
TRBV27,few,TRBJ1-5,NA,TGTGCCAGCAGTTTTAGCGCCGGGAATCAGCCCCAGCATTTT,CASSFSAGNQPQHF
TRBV18,NA,TRBJ1-1,NA,TGTGCCAGCTCACCACCAGTAGGGGTGCGGAACACTGAAGCTTTCTTT,CASSPPVGVRNTEAFF
TRBV30,NA,TRBJ1-1,NA,TGTGCCTGGAGCGACGGTGGTAAGGGGGTGAACACTGAAGCTTTCTTT,CAWSDGGKGVNTEAFF
TRBV30,few,TRBJ1-2,TRBD1,TGTGCCTCGACAGGGGGAGGTAGCTATGGCTACACCTTC,CASTGGGSYGYTF
TRBV10-3,NA,TRBJ1-1,NA,TGTGCCATCAGTAATCAAGTTTCACTGACAGCTCAAGCTTTCTTT,CAISNQVSLTAQAFF
TRBV9,NA,TRBJ2-5,TRBD1,TGTGCCAGCAGCCCCGGGACAGGGTTTTCGTCAGAGACCCAGTACTTC,CASSPGTGFSSETQYF
TRBV5-6,NA,TRBJ2-1,NA,TGTGCCAGCAGCTTGGCTGCTAAATATATCTTCGATGAGCAGTTCTTC,CASSLAAKYIFDEQFF
TRBV19,NA,TRBJ1-5,NA,TGTGCCAGTAGTCTCCGGGACACAAATCAGCCCCAGCATTTT,CASSLRDTNQPQHF
TRBV9,NA,TRBJ1-2,TRBD1,TGTGCCAGCAGCGGTACAGGGGGGAACTATGGCTACACCTTC,CASSGTGGNYGYTF
TRBV7-8,NA,TRBJ1-1,NA,TGTGCCAGCAGCTCAGTCGGCGGGAACACTGAAGCTTTCTTT,CASSSVGGNTEAFF
TRBV24-1,NA,TRBJ1-2,TRBD1,TGTGCCACCAGTGACGCGGGACAGGGAGGGCACGGCTACACCTTC,CATSDAGQGGHGYTF
TRBV4-1,NA,TRBJ2-1,TRBD1,TGCGCCAGCAGCCAAGGCCGGACAGGGAATGAGCAGTTCTTC,CASSQGRTGNEQFF
TRBV6-5,NA,TRBJ2-7,NA,TGTGCCAGCTCTAGGGAGAACGAGCAGTACTTC,CASSRENEQYF
TRBV18,NA,TRBJ2-2,NA,TGTGCCAGCTCACCAGCGTGGGGCCAAGACACCGGGGAGCTGTTTTTT,CASSPAWGQDTGELFF